The rows below give T cell receptor beta chains drawn from one sample of a study of Ad26.COV2.S vaccination and SARS-CoV-2 variants. Profiling relied on immunoSEQ multiplex PCR, and the TCRdb table lists in-frame clones only, not all of them. The data contain under 600,000 clones, 70% to 90% of them singletons. Specimen: peripheral blood, collected in a trial of Ad26.COV2.S vaccine versus placebo. The receptor source for this set is a person between 18 and 60 years old who received the Ad26.COV2.S COVID-19 vaccine or a placebo. CDR3s include the opening cysteine and the closing phenylalanine or tryptophan. D genes are given only for firm matches. The listing skips clone size in some rows; elsewhere it reads once, few, many or a size class.

clone_size | j_call | d_call | v_call | cdr3_nt | cdr3_aa
NA | TRBJ2-7 | NA | TRBV12-3/TRBV12-4 | TGTGCCAGCAGTCCCCGAGAGTACGAGCAGTACTTC | CASSPREYEQYF
NA | TRBJ2-7 | NA | TRBV3-1/TRBV3-2 | TGTGCCAGCAGCCCCAGTCCCCCGCGGGAGCAGTACTTC | CASSPSPPREQYF
NA | TRBJ2-7 | TRBD1 | TRBV7-9 | TGTGCCAGCAGCTTAAGACAGGGTAGCTCCTACGAGCAGTACTTC | CASSLRQGSSYEQYF
NA | TRBJ1-4 | TRBD1 | TRBV4-1 | TGCGCCAGCAGCCTGACAGGGGGTGGTAATGAAAAACTGTTTTTT | CASSLTGGGNEKLFF
NA | TRBJ1-5 | NA | TRBV6-1 | TGTGCCAGCAGCCAGGGAAAGAGTCAGCCCCAGCATTTT | CASSQGKSQPQHF
NA | TRBJ1-6 | NA | TRBV11-2 | TGTGCCAGCAGAGCCCGGGGGAGCTCCTATAATTCACCCCTCCACTTT | CASRARGSSYNSPLHF
NA | TRBJ2-3 | TRBD2 | TRBV7-8 | TGTGCCAGCAGCCTACGAGCGGGGGGAAGCACAGATACGCAGTATTTT | CASSLRAGGSTDTQYF
NA | TRBJ2-1 | TRBD2 | TRBV7-3 | TGTGCCAGCAGCCAAGGACTAGCTGTTGAGCAGTTCTTC | CASSQGLAVEQFF
many | TRBJ2-7 | TRBD2 | TRBV6-5 | TGTGCCAGCAGTTACCGGACTAGCGGTTTCGAGCAGTACTTC | CASSYRTSGFEQYF
NA | TRBJ1-3 | NA | TRBV7-2 | TGTGCCAGCAGCTTTACAGGGATAGGAAACACCATATATTTT | CASSFTGIGNTIYF
NA | TRBJ1-1 | NA | TRBV4-1 | TGCGCCAGCAGCCAAGTTCTTCTTGGGGTGGCCGCGAACACTGAAGCTTTCTTT | CASSQVLLGVAANTEAFF
NA | TRBJ2-2 | NA | TRBV9 | TGTGCCAGCAGCGCAAGGAGGCTTACCGGGGAGCTGTTTTTT | CASSARRLTGELFF
NA | TRBJ2-7 | TRBD2 | TRBV28 | TGTGCCAGCAGTACGTCAGCGGGAGTGTTATACGAGCAGTACTTC | CASSTSAGVLYEQYF
NA | TRBJ2-3 | NA | TRBV29-1 | TGCAGCGGTCAGGGGACCACAGATACGCAGTATTTT | CSGQGTTDTQYF
once | TRBJ1-5 | TRBD1 | TRBV6-6 | TGTGCCAGCTCTCCAAATCAGGGGGCGGTTCAGCCCCAGCATTTT | CASSPNQGAVQPQHF
few | TRBJ1-2 | NA | TRBV7-9 | TGTGCCAGCAGCTTAGCCGTGGCTGGCTATGGCTACACCTTC | CASSLAVAGYGYTF
NA | TRBJ1-6 | NA | TRBV7-3 | TGTGCCAGCAGCCCCGGACTCAATTCACCCCTCCACTTT | CASSPGLNSPLHF
once | TRBJ1-2 | NA | TRBV6-5 | TGTGCCAGCAGTAAGGTCGGGCAGAACTATGGCTACACCTTC | CASSKVGQNYGYTF
NA | TRBJ2-7 | TRBD1 | TRBV11-3 | TGTGCCAGCAGTCGGACAGGGGGTTACGAGCAGTACTTC | CASSRTGGYEQYF
NA | TRBJ2-2 | NA | TRBV9 | TGTGCCAGCAGCGTAGGGAGGGGGACAGCGAACACCGGGGAGCTGTTTTTT | CASSVGRGTANTGELFF
NA | TRBJ2-7 | TRBD2 | TRBV29-1 | TGCAGCGTTGAAAGACTAGCGGGAGCCCACGAGCAGTACTTC | CSVERLAGAHEQYF
NA | TRBJ2-5 | NA | TRBV14 | TGTGCCAGCAGCCAAGATGATCTCATTGGGACCCAGTACTTC | CASSQDDLIGTQYF
NA | TRBJ2-7 | TRBD1 | TRBV30 | TGTGCCTGGAGTGTACCGGGACAGGGGCTCTACGAGCAGTACTTC | CAWSVPGQGLYEQYF
NA | TRBJ2-3 | TRBD2 | TRBV27 | TGTGCCAGCAGTTTCGGGACTAATACAGATACGCAGTATTTT | CASSFGTNTDTQYF
NA | TRBJ1-2 | NA | TRBV7-9 | TGTGCCAGCAGCTTAGACGGGCAGATGGGTGGCTACACCTTC | CASSLDGQMGGYTF
few | TRBJ1-6 | NA | TRBV25-1 | TGTGCCAGCAGTGGGACAGTAACGTTTTCACCCCTCCACTTT | CASSGTVTFSPLHF
NA | TRBJ2-7 | NA | TRBV6-2/TRBV6-3 | TGTGCCAGCAGTTACTCGACCGACGAGCAGTACTTC | CASSYSTDEQYF
once | TRBJ1-2 | NA | TRBV2 | TGTGTTAAGGGGCAGGGACCCCACTATGGCTACACCTTC | CVKGQGPHYGYTF
NA | TRBJ1-2 | NA | TRBV6-6 | TGTGCCAGCAGTTACGCCAGACAGTATGGCTACACCTTC | CASSYARQYGYTF
NA | TRBJ2-1 | NA | TRBV3-1/TRBV3-2 | TGTGCCAGCAGCCAAGAAGGCAGCAATGAGCAGTTCTTC | CASSQEGSNEQFF
NA | TRBJ2-1 | TRBD1 | TRBV7-6 | TGTGCCAGCGTCCAGGGGGCCTCCTACAATGAGCAGTTCTTC | CASVQGASYNEQFF
NA | TRBJ2-1 | NA | TRBV7-9 | TGTGCCAGCAGCTTAGGGCTAGAGTACAATGAGCAGTTCTTC | CASSLGLEYNEQFF
NA | TRBJ1-5 | NA | TRBV5-1 | TGCGCCAGCAGCTTGAACCTTAATCAGCCCCAGCATTTT | CASSLNLNQPQHF
NA | TRBJ1-6 | TRBD1 | TRBV7-9 | TGTGCCAGCAGCCCTAAGACAGGGTCTGCACCCCTCCACTTT | CASSPKTGSAPLHF
NA | TRBJ2-3 | NA | TRBV2 | TGTGCCAGCAGCGGAGGGACAATGAACACAGATACGCAGTATTTT | CASSGGTMNTDTQYF